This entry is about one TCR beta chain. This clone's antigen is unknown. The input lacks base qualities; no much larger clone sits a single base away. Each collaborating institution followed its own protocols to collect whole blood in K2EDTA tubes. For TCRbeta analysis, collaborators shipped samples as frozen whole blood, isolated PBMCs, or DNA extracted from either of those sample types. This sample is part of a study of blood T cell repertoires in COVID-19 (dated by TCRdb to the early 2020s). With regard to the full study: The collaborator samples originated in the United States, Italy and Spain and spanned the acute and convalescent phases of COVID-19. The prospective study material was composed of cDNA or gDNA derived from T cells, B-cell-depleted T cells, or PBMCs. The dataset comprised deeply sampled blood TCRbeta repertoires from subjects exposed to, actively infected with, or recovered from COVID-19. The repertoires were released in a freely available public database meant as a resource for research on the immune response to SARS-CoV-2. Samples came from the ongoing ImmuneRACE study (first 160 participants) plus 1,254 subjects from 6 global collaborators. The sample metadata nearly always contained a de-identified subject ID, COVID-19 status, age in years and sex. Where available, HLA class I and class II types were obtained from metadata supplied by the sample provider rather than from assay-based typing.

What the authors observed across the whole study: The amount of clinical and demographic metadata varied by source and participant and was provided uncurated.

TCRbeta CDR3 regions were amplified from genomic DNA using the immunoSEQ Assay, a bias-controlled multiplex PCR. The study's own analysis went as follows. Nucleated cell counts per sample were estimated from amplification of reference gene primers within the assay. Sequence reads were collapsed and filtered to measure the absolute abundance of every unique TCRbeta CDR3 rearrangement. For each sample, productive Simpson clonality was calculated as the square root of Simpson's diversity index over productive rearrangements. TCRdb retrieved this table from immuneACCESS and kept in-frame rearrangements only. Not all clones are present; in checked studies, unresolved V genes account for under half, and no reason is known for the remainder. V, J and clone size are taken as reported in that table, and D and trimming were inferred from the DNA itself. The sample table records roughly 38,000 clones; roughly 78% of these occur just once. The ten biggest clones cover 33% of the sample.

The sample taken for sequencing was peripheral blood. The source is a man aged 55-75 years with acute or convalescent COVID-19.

The CDR3 reads CASSEGPGQANGELFF. The nucleotide sequence is given as TGTGCCAGCAGTGAAGGTCCGGGACAGGCTAATGGGGAGCTGTTTTTT. The rearrangement joined TRBV2 to TRBJ2-2; TRBD1 lines up with 8 middle nucleotides. Spanning cysteine to phenylalanine, the CDR3 consists of 16 amino acids. Only the CDR3 portion is preserved as DNA: 48 bases, with reading frame beginning at the first base. For CDR1 and CDR2, the germline V gene lists SNHLY and FYNNEI. V trim: 1 base; J trim: 8 bases; unmatched bases: 9.